This T cell receptor (beta chain) is drawn from a study of blood T cells in healthy people across ages. General study points: It was held that diversity estimates obtained from one million T cells represented underestimates. Long-lived donors carried more naive CD4+ cells and greater diversity than aged donors. Unknown donor CMV status possibly confounded expanded clonotype changes.

Primers used in a second PCR of roughly 7 to 12 cycles were a sample-barcoded 5' primer and a J-beta primer mix. In TCRdb, the 5' RACE reads were re-called with MiXCR into one record per CDR3 protein. The data show roughly 1.6 million distinct CDR3 sequences, roughly 32% seen once. The CDR3 is 13 residues long. The V gene's germline CDR1 is SQVTM and CDR2 ANQGSEA. V was pared by 5 bases and J by 4 bases, with 6 bases of the junction left unmatched. As to this clonotype: Antigen specificity is unknown.

The V and J genes are TRBV29-1 and TRBJ1-1; 8 bases are a match to TRBD1. This receptor was taken from a woman aged 30 to 39 in good health. Sequenced sample: blood. CDR3 protein: CSVPLQGGTEAFF. CDR3 coding DNA: TGCAGCGTTCCGTTACAGGGGGGCACTGAAGCTTTCTTT.